Presented here are 25 T cell receptor beta chains from one specimen sequenced in a study of identical twins. TCRdb recomputed calls from the 5' RACE reads with MiXCR, one row per CDR3 protein. The sample shows roughly 770,000 distinct CDR3 sequences, approximately 18% of them seen only once. These data were also filed under a second study, of T cells expressing NK-cell markers.

The sample consisted of PBMCs. These receptors were taken from a woman aged 18-29 years in good health.

V gene TRBV20-1 combines with J gene TRBJ1-1; D gene unclear. Germline CDR1 DFQATT, CDR2 SNEGSKA (reference sequence). Trimming removed 5 bases from V and 2 bases from J, with 6 bases in between. The CDR3 runs to 11 residues. CDR3 region: CSAHSNTEAFF. DNA for the CDR3: TGCAGTGCTCACAGCAACACTGAAGCTTTCTTT.

The gene calls are TRBV7-9 and TRBJ1-1, with TRBD1 matching over 7 bases. The germline V gene encodes CDR1 SEHNR and CDR2 FQNEAQ (reference sequence). This CDR3 is 16 amino acids long. V lost 3 bases to trimming and J lost 4 bases; unmatched junction nucleotides: 11. CDR3 sequence reads: CASSFLLQGMATEAFF. CDR3 nucleotide sequence: TGTGCCAGCAGCTTCCTTCTACAGGGGATGGCCACTGAAGCTTTCTTT.

The chain combines TRBV4-3 with TRBJ2-5; D uncertain. Trimming stripped 4 bases from V and 4 bases from J, with 10 bases between. Germline CDR1 is LGHNA and CDR2 is YSLEER. This CDR3 contains 13 residues. The CDR3 protein is CASSLNTRETQYF. In nucleotides, the CDR3 is TGCGCCAGCAGCCTGAATACGAGAGAGACCCAGTACTTC.

The chain employs TRBV20-1 and TRBJ2-2; TRBD2 aligns across 9 bases. V lost 1 base and J lost 6; bases outside the gene matches: 3. This CDR3 spans 14 amino acids. Germline V gene sequence: CDR1 DFQATT, CDR2 SNEGSKA (reference sequence). The DNA for the CDR3 is TGCAGTGCTAGAGGTAGCGGGAGCTCCGGGGAGCTGTTTTTT. Amino acid sequence: CSARGSGSSGELFF.

The chain couples TRBV3-1 to TRBJ2-4; 10 bases fit TRBD2. The CDR3 runs 17 residues. In germline, CDR1 is LGHDT, CDR2 YNNKEL (reference sequence). With 2 bases clipped from V and 0 bases from J, the junction kept 4 bases outside the gene matches. CDR3 in amino acids: CASSQPSGGLAKNIQYF. Here the CDR3 DNA reads TGTGCCAGCAGCCAACCTAGCGGGGGCTTAGCCAAAAACATTCAGTACTTC.

J is TRBJ2-5 and V is TRBV5-1, with unresolved D. The CDR3 totals 11 residues. Germline V CDR1 and CDR2: SGHRS, YFSETQ. Trimming removed 0 bases from V and 14 bases from J, with 11 bases in between. The CDR3 DNA follows: TGCGCCAGCAGCTTGGGTTCGTTCACATACTTC. It yields the protein CASSLGSFTYF.

This clonotype was seen a few times. The chain recombines TRBV7-2 with TRBJ1-1; D call uncertain. The length of the CDR3 is 15 residues. The germline gives CDR1 SGHTA, CDR2 FQGNSA. Trimming pared 3 bases from V and 1 base from J, leaving 12 bases between. The CDR3 sequence: CASSFPQLGNTEAFF. CDR3 coding DNA: TGTGCCAGCAGCTTTCCCCAACTTGGGAACACTGAAGCTTTCTTT. The full variable domain, with the rest looked up from reference TRBV7-2 and TRBJ1-1, is GAGVSQSPSNKVTEKGKDVELRCDPISGHTALYWYRQSLGQGLEFLIYFQGNSAPDKSGLPSDRFSAERTGGSVSTLTIQRTQQEDSAVYLCASSFPQLGNTEAFFGQGTRLTVV.

This clonotype showed up just a few times. The rearrangement joins TRBV6-2 or TRBV6-3 to TRBJ2-7; possible D gene TRBD2, 6 bases. Trimming removed 9 bases at V and 5 bases at J, with 17 bases between. Per the germline V gene, CDR1 is MNHEY and CDR2 is SVGEGT. CDR3 length: 13 residues. CDR3 bases: TGTGCCAGTGGATACCGGGAGACCAACGAGCAGTACTTC. It is translated as CASGYRETNEQYF.

The chain combines TRBV12-3 or TRBV12-4 with TRBJ1-2; weak D call: TRBD1 (6 bases). V dropped 4 bases and J dropped 8 bases, with 23 bases sitting between them. The CDR3 consists of 16 residues. The CDR3 DNA reads as TGTGCCAGCAGTTACTCCCCTACAGGGCTGTTACTCGGCTACACCTTC. This gives the protein CASSYSPTGLLLGYTF.

This clonotype has only a few counts. This chain uses TRBV6-1 with TRBJ2-2, with unresolved D. Trimming took 5 bases from V and 3 from J, leaving 7 bases between them. In germline, CDR1 is MNHNS, CDR2 SASEGT. This CDR3 comprises 13 residues. Here the CDR3 DNA reads TGTGCCAGCAGTCCCATTGACACCGGGGAGCTGTTTTTT. Protein sequence: CASSPIDTGELFF.

V and J are TRBV19 and TRBJ1-1; 7 positions agree with TRBD1. The germline gives CDR1 LNHDA, CDR2 SQIVND (reference sequence). V shed 3 bases and J 4 bases; nucleotides not matched to a gene: 5. The CDR3 is 14 amino acids. The CDR3 region has the DNA TGTGCCAGTAGTATTCACAGGGGAAGCACTGAAGCTTTCTTT. It translates to CASSIHRGSTEAFF. Looking up the rest from reference TRBV19 and TRBJ1-1 gives the full variable domain: DGGITQSPKYLFRKEGQNVTLSCEQNLNHDAMYWYRQDPGQGLRLIYYSQIVNDFQKGDIAEGYSVSREKKESFPLTVTSAQKNPTAFYLCASSIHRGSTEAFFGQGTRLTVV.

DNA of the CDR3: TGTGCCAGCAGCAAATCCCCGGCGAAGACTACAAGCACAGATACGCAGTATTTT. This codes for CASSKSPAKTTSTDTQYF. This sequence joins TRBV21-1 and TRBJ2-3; the table's D gene call, TRBD1, was not cross checked with the DNA. TRBV21-1 is marked as a pseudogene. There are 18 residues in the CDR3.

V gene TRBV19 combines with J gene TRBJ2-7; 10 bases agree with TRBD2. The V gene end was trimmed by 4 bases and the J gene end by 3 bases; junction bases not matched to a gene: 6. Germline loops: CDR1 LNHDA, CDR2 SQIVND (reference sequence). This CDR3 has 15 amino acids. The CDR3 here is CASSNLAGAFYEQYF. DNA of the CDR3: TGTGCCAGTAGTAACCTAGCGGGGGCCTTCTACGAGCAGTACTTC.

The chain carries TRBV5-1 and TRBJ2-3, with D perhaps matching TRBD1 or TRBD2 (6 bases each). Trimming cost V 4 bases and J 1 base, with 16 bases left between them. The V gene's germline CDR1 is SGHRS and CDR2 YFSETQ. CDR3 length equals 16 residues. The CDR3 sequence: CASSPGHPGGTDTQYF. CDR3 coding DNA: TGCGCCAGCAGCCCGGGACACCCGGGGGGCACAGATACGCAGTATTTT.

V and J are TRBV6-5 and TRBJ2-2; D tentatively reads TRBD1 or TRBD2 (5 bases each). Between the trimmed V and J ends, which lost 0 bases and 4 bases, there was a span of 9 bases. CDR3 length equals 15 residues. Germline-derived CDR1 and CDR2 are MNHEY and SVGAGI. CDR3 DNA sequence: TGTGCCAGCAGTTACTCAGGGACCTTCACCGGGGAGCTGTTTTTT. Translated, it gives CASSYSGTFTGELFF.

This clonotype turned up a few times. The J gene is TRBJ2-3, the V gene TRBV4-2; 9 positions agree with TRBD2. V shed 1 base, J shed 0 bases, and the junction held 11 bases outside the gene matches. Germline loops: CDR1 LGHNA, CDR2 YNFKEQ. The CDR3 runs to 19 residues. The CDR3 DNA reads TGTGCCAGCAGCCAAGTCGTCCTAGCGGGGATGCCTAGCACAGATACGCAGTATTTT. Its protein is CASSQVVLAGMPSTDTQYF.

V and J are TRBV7-9 and TRBJ2-7; 8 bases map to TRBD2. CDR1 and CDR2 from the germline V gene are SEHNR and FQNEAQ (reference sequence). The CDR3 spans 15 residues. Losses at the gene ends were 5 bases for V and 2 bases for J; bases not matched to a gene: 8. CDR3 sequence: CASSRVLAGTYEQYF. CDR3 nucleotide sequence: TGTGCCAGCAGCCGAGTTTTAGCGGGAACCTACGAGCAGTACTTC.

This clonotype was counted many times. V usage is TRBV5-1 and J usage is TRBJ2-7; D assignment may be TRBD1 or TRBD2 (5 bases each). This CDR3 is built from 14 residues. Germline lookup yields CDR1 SGHRS and CDR2 YFSETQ. Between the trimmed V and J ends, which lost 3 bases and 0 bases, there was a span of 10 bases. The CDR3 region is CASSWDESSYEQYF. CDR3 DNA sequence: TGCGCCAGCAGCTGGGACGAGAGCTCCTACGAGCAGTACTTC.

The V and J genes are TRBV15 and TRBJ2-3; no reliable D call. The germline V and J ends were trimmed by 1 base and 6 bases, with 8 bases remaining between them. The length of the CDR3 is 13 residues. In germline, CDR1 is LNHNV, CDR2 YYDKDF (reference sequence). The CDR3 loop is CATSRVKPDTQYF. The CDR3 coding sequence is TGTGCCACCAGCAGAGTAAAGCCCGATACGCAGTATTTT.

This chain connects TRBV20-1 to TRBJ2-5; D gene ambiguous. The V gene lost 3 bases and the J gene lost 1 base, with 12 bases spanning the gap. The CDR3 runs 14 residues. Germline V lookup: CDR1 DFQATT, CDR2 SNEGSKA (reference sequence). CDR3 nucleotides: TGCAGTGCTAGGAGGTGGGATCCCCAAGAGACCCAGTACTTC. This codes for CSARRWDPQETQYF.

J is TRBJ2-7 and V is TRBV27; D not certain. The germline V gene encodes CDR1 MNHEY and CDR2 SMNVEV (reference sequence). With 5 bases removed from V and 2 bases from J, the gap between germline ends came to 13 bases. This CDR3 has 14 amino acids. In DNA, the CDR3 is TGTGCCAGCAGTACGGTATCCCTGGCCTACGAGCAGTACTTC. Its protein product is CASSTVSLAYEQYF.

This clonotype came up a few times. This rearrangement joins TRBV5-1 to TRBJ2-7, with a weak D call TRBD2 (5 bases). The ends were cut back, 0 bases at V and 4 bases at J, with 14 bases in the middle. Germline loops: CDR1 SGHRS, CDR2 YFSETQ. The CDR3 sequence is 15 residues long. The CDR3 here is CASSLGLPGKYEQYF. The CDR3, as DNA: TGCGCCAGCAGCTTGGGACTACCTGGAAAGTACGAGCAGTACTTC.

V is TRBV6-1 and J is TRBJ2-5; D is unclear. The germline gives CDR1 MNHNS, CDR2 SASEGT. This CDR3 contains 16 residues. V was cut by 2 bases and J by 5 bases, with 18 bases left in between. The CDR3, as DNA: TGTGCCAGCAGTGAAATCCCATCGGCAGTAAGTGAGACCCAGTACTTC. Amino acids: CASSEIPSAVSETQYF.

The sample holds a few counts of this clonotype. The chain joins TRBV18 to TRBJ2-1; 8 nucleotides agree with TRBD2. The CDR3 covers 15 residues. The V gene end was trimmed by 4 bases and the J gene end by 6 bases; junction bases not matched to a gene: 8. Germline CDR1 and CDR2: KGHSH and LQKENI. The CDR3 DNA is TGTGCCAGCTCACTCGGCACCGGGACTAGCAATGAGCAGTTCTTC. Protein product: CASSLGTGTSNEQFF.

This sequence joins TRBV9 and TRBJ2-7; D perhaps matches TRBD1 (5 bases). The V gene lost 4 bases and the J gene lost 4 bases, with 15 bases spanning the gap. CDR3 size: 14 residues. Looked up from germline, CDR1 is SGDLS and CDR2 is YYNGEE. The chain's CDR3 is CASSTREVPYEQYF. In DNA form, the CDR3 reads TGTGCCAGCAGCACCAGGGAAGTCCCTTACGAGCAGTACTTC.